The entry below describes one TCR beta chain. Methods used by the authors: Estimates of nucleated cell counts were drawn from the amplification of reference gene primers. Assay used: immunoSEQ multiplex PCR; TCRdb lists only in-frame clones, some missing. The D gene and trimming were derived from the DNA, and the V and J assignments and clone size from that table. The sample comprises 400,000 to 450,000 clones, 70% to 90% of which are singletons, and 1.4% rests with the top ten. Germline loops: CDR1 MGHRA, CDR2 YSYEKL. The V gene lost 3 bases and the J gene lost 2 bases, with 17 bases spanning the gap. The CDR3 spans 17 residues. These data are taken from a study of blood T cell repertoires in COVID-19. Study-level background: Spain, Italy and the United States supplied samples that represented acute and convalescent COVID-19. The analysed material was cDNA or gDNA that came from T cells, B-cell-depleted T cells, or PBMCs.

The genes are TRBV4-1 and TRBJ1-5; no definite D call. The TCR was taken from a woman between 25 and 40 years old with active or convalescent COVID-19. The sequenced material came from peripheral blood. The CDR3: CASSHPSSREGNQPQHF. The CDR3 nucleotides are TGCGCCAGCAGCCACCCTAGCAGCCGTGAGGGCAATCAGCCCCAGCATTTT.